Described below is a single TCR beta chain sequence and its context. Its cognate antigen is unknown. Naivety in CD8+ T cells corresponded to a CD45RO-CCR7+CD27+CD95- phenotype. The CDR3 runs 16 residues. The germline V gene encodes CDR1 MDHEN and CDR2 SYDVKM. In preparing the TRB cDNA libraries, 5' RACE with UMI labels was used. One entry per CDR3 protein, without DNA, is what TCRdb gives after re-calling the 5' RACE reads. The sample's table shows about 150,000 distinct CDR3 sequences. This sample was taken from a study of CXCR3-negative and CXCR3-positive naive CD8 T cells. Study-level results: In CXCR3-positive naive cells, the TRB CDR3s were more hydrophobic than in CXCR3-negative naive cells. Naive subsets were similarly diverse, while memory CD8+ repertoires were much less diverse.

The TCR comes from a human donor in good health. Some clones in this sample may be carry-over from other donors' samples. The V call is TRBV28, the J call TRBJ2-1. The sequenced sample consisted of naive CXCR3+ CD8+ T cells from blood. The subset denotes: CD45RO-CCR7+CD27+CD95- naive CD8+ T cells expressing CXCR3 (TNR3+). The CDR3 spells CASSFLSASSYNEQFF.